A selection of T cell receptor beta chains follows, all from one sample in a study of Graves' ophthalmopathy and Graves' hyperthyroidism. One entry per CDR3 protein results from TCRdb running MiXCR on the multiplex PCR reads. The sample records about 220,000 distinct CDR3 sequences, 20% to 25% being singletons. Material for sequencing was peripheral blood. The receptors come from a woman in her 50s with Graves' ophthalmopathy. Both conserved end residues are part of each CDR3. A D gene is named only where the DNA matches it firmly. Some rows mark clone size as missing; the rest say once, few, many or name a class of expanded clone.

CDR3: CASSLTGGVGETQYF
DNA: TGTGCCAGCAGCTTAACAGGGGGCGTAGGGGAGACCCAGTACTTC
J: TRBJ2-5
D: TRBD1
size: NA
V: TRBV7-3

CDR3: CASSPLDTRENQPQHF
DNA: TGTGCCAGCAGCCCTCTTGACACAAGGGAGAATCAGCCCCAGCATTTT
J: TRBJ1-5
D: NA
size: few
V: TRBV14

CDR3: CASGKTSGSTYEQYF
DNA: TGTGCCAGCGGGAAGACTAGCGGGTCAACCTACGAGCAGTACTTC
J: TRBJ2-7
D: TRBD2
size: many
V: TRBV12-3/TRBV12-4

CDR3: CAIQTDGGLETQYF
DNA: TGTGCCATCCAAACTGATGGGGGCTTGGAGACCCAGTACTTC
J: TRBJ2-5
D: NA
size: many
V: TRBV6-1

CDR3: CASSVGQGLQETQYF
DNA: TGTGCCAGCAGCGTAGGCCAGGGGCTCCAAGAGACCCAGTACTTC
J: TRBJ2-5
D: NA
size: many
V: TRBV9

CDR3: CSARLGEGSQPQHF
DNA: TGCAGTGCTAGATTAGGGGAAGGGAGTCAGCCCCAGCATTTT
J: TRBJ1-5
D: NA
size: many
V: TRBV20-1

CDR3: CASSAPSLGAGQPQHF
DNA: TGTGCCAGCAGCGCACCGAGTCTGGGGGCAGGTCAGCCCCAGCATTTT
J: TRBJ1-5
D: NA
size: many
V: TRBV7-3

CDR3: CASSLGQLYNSPLHF
DNA: TGTGCCAGCAGTTTAGGACAGCTATATAATTCACCCCTCCACTTT
J: TRBJ1-6
D: NA
size: many
V: TRBV28

CDR3: CSAYRGPYNTEAFF
DNA: TGCAGTGCCTACAGGGGGCCTTACAACACTGAAGCTTTCTTT
J: TRBJ1-1
D: TRBD1
size: few
V: TRBV20-1

CDR3: CATSRDGGSEAFF
DNA: TGTGCCACCAGCAGAGATGGAGGGTCAGAAGCTTTCTTT
J: TRBJ1-1
D: NA
size: NA
V: TRBV15

CDR3: CASSPGTGTFYGYTF
DNA: TGTGCCAGCAGCCCCGGGACAGGAACGTTCTATGGCTACACCTTC
J: TRBJ1-2
D: TRBD1
size: many
V: TRBV6-2/TRBV6-3

CDR3: CASSQGKSYEQYF
DNA: TGTGCCAGCAGCCAAGGCAAGTCCTACGAGCAGTACTTC
J: TRBJ2-7
D: NA
size: many
V: TRBV14

CDR3: CASSVARHQPQHF
DNA: TGTGCCAGCAGTGTGGCACGCCACCAGCCCCAGCATTTT
J: TRBJ1-5
D: NA
size: many
V: TRBV6-1